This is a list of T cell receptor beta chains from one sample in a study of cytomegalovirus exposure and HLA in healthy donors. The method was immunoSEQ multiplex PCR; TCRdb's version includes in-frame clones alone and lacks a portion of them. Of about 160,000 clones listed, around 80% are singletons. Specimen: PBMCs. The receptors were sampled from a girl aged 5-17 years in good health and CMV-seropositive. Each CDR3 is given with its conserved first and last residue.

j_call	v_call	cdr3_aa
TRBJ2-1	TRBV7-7	CASSWDSLANEQFF
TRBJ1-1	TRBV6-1	CASSEQANTEAFF
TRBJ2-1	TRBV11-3	CASSQAGTSSYNEQFF
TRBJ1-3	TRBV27	CASSPNRVGSGNTIYF
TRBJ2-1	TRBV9	CASSVVGTSGGYNEQFF
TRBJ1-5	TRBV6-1	CASSGPGLPDQPQHF
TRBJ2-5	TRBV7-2	CASSVGHQETQYF
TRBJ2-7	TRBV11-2	CASSRGQGPSYEQYF
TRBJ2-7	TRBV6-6	CASRLLRDIIYEQYF
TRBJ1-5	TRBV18	CASSPTGQGLNQPQHF
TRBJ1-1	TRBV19	CASSMGQGVSYTEAFF
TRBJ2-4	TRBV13	CASSITGAPKNIQYF
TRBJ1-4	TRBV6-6	CASSYVQGDEKLFF